This T cell receptor (beta chain) was sequenced during a study of blood T cell repertoires in COVID-19. The trim removed 2 bases at V and 8 bases at J, leaving 2 bases unmatched. The CDR3 is made up of 12 amino acids. Original processing methods: The authors estimated nucleated cell counts from reference gene primer amplification. Profiling relied on immunoSEQ multiplex PCR, and the TCRdb table lists in-frame clones only, not all of them. The V and J calls and clone size are taken from that table; D and trimming were inferred from the DNA. The sample gives some 130,000 clones, about 72% of which show up once; 11% is in the top ten.

The sample taken for sequencing was peripheral blood. The rearrangement links TRBV12-3 or TRBV12-4 to TRBJ1-2; 7 bases map to TRBD1. This receptor was obtained from a man aged 55 to 70 who had recovered from COVID-19. As DNA, the CDR3 is TGTGCCAGCAGTTTACAGGGGGAGGGCTACACCTTC. Translating it yields CASSLQGEGYTF.